The clone carrying this T cell receptor (beta chain) occurred a few times. Its antigen is unidentified. The sample originates from a study of naive and memory T cell subsets. Study-level points and caveats: This RNA-based method may be sensitive to activation-related transcript changes.

The library had UMIs added by 3' ligation of an oligonucleotide to TCR cDNA. RNA was extracted from roughly 2.5 ml of whole blood of healthy adults. Input was roughly 1 to 1000 ng of DNase-treated total RNA without cell sorting. Ligated cDNA underwent four rounds of PCR with nested alpha and beta constant region primers and SP2. Each CDR3 protein gets one entry after TCRdb re-called the 5' RACE reads with MiXCR. The data show approximately 49,000 distinct CDR3 sequences, over 3.5% seen once. Germline CDR1 MNHEY, CDR2 SVGEGT. This CDR3 region has 17 residues. V shed 8 bases, J shed 3 bases, and the junction held 14 bases outside the gene matches.

V is TRBV6-2 or TRBV6-3 and J is TRBJ2-1, with 9 bases fitting TRBD2. The source of this sequence is a female donor in good health. For the CDR3, the DNA is TGTGCCAGCGGACCTAGGACTAGCGTGGAGAGCTACAATGAGCAGTTCTTC. This sequence encodes CASGPRTSVESYNEQFF.